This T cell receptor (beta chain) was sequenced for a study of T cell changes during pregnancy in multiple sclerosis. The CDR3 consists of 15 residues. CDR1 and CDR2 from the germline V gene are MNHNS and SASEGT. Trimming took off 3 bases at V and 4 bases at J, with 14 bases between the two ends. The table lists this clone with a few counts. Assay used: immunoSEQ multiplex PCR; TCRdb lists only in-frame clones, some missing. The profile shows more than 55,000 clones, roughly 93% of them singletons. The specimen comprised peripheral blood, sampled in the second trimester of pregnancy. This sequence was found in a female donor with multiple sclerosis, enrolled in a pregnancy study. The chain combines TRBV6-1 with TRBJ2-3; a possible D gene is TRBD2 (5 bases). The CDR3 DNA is TGTGCCAGCAGTGATAGACCAGCCGGGGCAGATACGCAGTATTTT. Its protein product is CASSDRPAGADTQYF.